This TCR beta chain was captured by sequencing in a study of metastatic and nonmetastatic thyroid tumors. Comments on this clone: Its cognate antigen is unknown.

Patients had received no treatment of any kind before thyroid surgery. Study-level points and caveats: The reported finding was significantly higher TCR beta diversity in malignant thyroid tumors relative to benign nodules, in blood and tumor.

Using MiXCR, TCRdb reanalyzed the PCR reads. The table has under 9,000 clones, roughly 40% seen once. The clonotype originates from a male donor with papillary thyroid cancer or a benign thyroid nodule (not recorded which). Some clones in this sample may be carry-over from other donors' samples. The sample comprised tumor tissue.

CDR3 sequence reads: CSAVGRGGSQPQHF. The CDR3 bases are TGCAGTGCCGTAGGACGGGGCGGTAGTCAGCCCCAGCATTTT. The V and J genes are TRBV20-1 and TRBJ1-5; weak D call: TRBD1 (5 bases). Trimming removed 6 bases at V and 6 bases at J, with 18 bases between. Germline CDR1 and CDR2: DFQATT and SNEGSKA (reference sequence). The CDR3 has 14 residues.